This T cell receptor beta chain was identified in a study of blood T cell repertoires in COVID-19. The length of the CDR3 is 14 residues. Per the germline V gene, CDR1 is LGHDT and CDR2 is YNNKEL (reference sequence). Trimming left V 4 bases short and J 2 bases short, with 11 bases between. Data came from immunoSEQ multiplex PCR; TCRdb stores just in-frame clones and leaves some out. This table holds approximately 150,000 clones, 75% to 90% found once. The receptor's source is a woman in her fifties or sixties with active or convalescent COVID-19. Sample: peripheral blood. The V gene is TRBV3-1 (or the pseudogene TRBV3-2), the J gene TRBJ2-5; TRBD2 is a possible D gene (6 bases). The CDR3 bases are TGTGCCAGCAGCCCACTAGCTAGGCAAGAGACCCAGTACTTC. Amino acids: CASSPLARQETQYF.